This T cell receptor beta chain stems from a study of blood T cell repertoires in COVID-19. Whole-study context: Sample material is recorded as cDNA or gDNA derived from T cells, B-cell-depleted T cells, or PBMCs.

The CDR3 is 14 residues long. The germline gives CDR1 MRHNA, CDR2 SNTAGT. Trimming cost V 0 bases and J 4 bases, with 8 bases left between them. How the authors handled the data: Quantification of nucleated cells was approximated via reference gene primer amplification. Clones were read by immunoSEQ multiplex PCR, and TCRdb kept only the in-frame ones, dropping some. That table furnishes V, J and clone size, whereas the DNA furnished D and trimming. The sample holds nearly 300,000 clones, more than 70% seen once. V usage is TRBV6-4 and J usage is TRBJ2-3; D remains unclear. The sequence was collected from a woman in her 30s who had recovered from COVID-19. Specimen: peripheral blood. The CDR3 spells CASSDSSFSDTQYF. The CDR3, as DNA: TGTGCCAGCAGTGACTCGAGTTTTTCAGATACGCAGTATTTT.